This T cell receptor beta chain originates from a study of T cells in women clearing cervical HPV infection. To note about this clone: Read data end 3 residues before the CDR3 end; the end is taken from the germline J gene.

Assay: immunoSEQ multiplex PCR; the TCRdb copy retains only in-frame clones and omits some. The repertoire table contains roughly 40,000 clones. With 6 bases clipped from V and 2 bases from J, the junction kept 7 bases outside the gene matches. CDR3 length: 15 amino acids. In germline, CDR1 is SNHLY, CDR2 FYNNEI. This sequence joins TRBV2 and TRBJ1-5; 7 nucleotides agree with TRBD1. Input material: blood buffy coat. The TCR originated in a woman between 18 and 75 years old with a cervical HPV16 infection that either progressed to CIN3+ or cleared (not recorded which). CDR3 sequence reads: CASSVRQGGNQPQHF. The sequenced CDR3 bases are TGTGCCAGCAGCGTAAGACAGGGTGGCAATCAGCCC.